A single sample gave rise to the 30 T cell receptor beta chains below, sequenced in a study of blood T cell repertoires in COVID-19. The protocol was immunoSEQ multiplex PCR, while the TCRdb copy is restricted to in-frame clones and leaves out a portion. In the table there are roughly 34,000 clones, 90% of which are singletons. Source material: peripheral blood. These receptors were collected from a man aged 60-69 years with active COVID-19.

The chain links TRBV3-1 (or the pseudogene TRBV3-2) to TRBJ2-1, with TRBD2 identical over 10 bases. The CDR3 length is 17 residues. Germline assignment: CDR1 LGHDT and CDR2 YNNKEL (reference sequence). Trimming cost V 1 base and J 7 bases; bases outside gene matches: 10. For the CDR3, the DNA is TGTGCCAGCAGCCAAGTCGGGCTAGCGGGGGTGAGAAATGAGCAGTTCTTC. Amino acids: CASSQVGLAGVRNEQFF.

This clone was detected only once. V gene TRBV30 combines with J gene TRBJ2-5, with D maybe TRBD1 (5 bases). The germline V gene has CDR1 GTSNPN and CDR2 SVGIG (reference sequence). The CDR3 length is 11 residues. V was clipped by 1 base and J by 5 bases, with 5 bases between them. The CDR3 is CAWSEGETQYF. CDR3 bases: TGTGCCTGGAGTGAGGGGGAGACCCAGTACTTC. Together with reference TRBV30 and TRBJ2-5, the CDR3 gives the full variable domain: SQTIHQWPATLVQPVGSPLSLECTVEGTSNPNLYWYRQAAGRGLQLLFYSVGIGQISSEVPQNLSASRPQDRQFILSSKKLLLSDSGFYLCAWSEGETQYFGPGTRLLVL.

The chain's CDR3 is CASCWGQGAYEQYF. CDR3 bases: TGTGCCAGCTGTTGGGGACAGGGGGCCTACGAGCAGTACTTC. The chain employs TRBV6-5 and TRBJ2-7; TRBD1 aligns across 11 bases. The CDR3 covers 14 residues. The trim removed 8 bases at V and 2 bases at J, leaving 5 bases unmatched. CDR1 MNHEY and CDR2 SVGAGI come from the germline V gene.

The chain couples TRBV6-5 to TRBJ1-1; 7 bases align to TRBD1. Germline trimming cut 8 bases from V and 6 bases from J; bases unmatched to any gene: 9. The germline V gene encodes CDR1 MNHEY and CDR2 SVGAGI. This CDR3 is 13 amino acids long. CDR3 DNA: TGTGCCAGCGGACACAGGGGTGATGCTGAAGCTTTCTTT. Its translation is CASGHRGDAEAFF.

This chain links TRBV12-3 or TRBV12-4 with TRBJ2-7; D gene ambiguous. This CDR3 comprises 12 residues. Deletions cut 3 bases from V and 3 bases from J, with 6 bases between. Here the CDR3 DNA reads TGTGCCAGCAGTTTCAGGTACTACGAGCAGTACTTC. It translates to CASSFRYYEQYF.

V gene TRBV6-2 or TRBV6-3 combines with J gene TRBJ1-5; the D is unclear. The CDR3 sequence is 13 residues long. V was shortened by 2 bases and J by 2 bases, with 4 bases between the two germline ends. Germline-derived CDR1 and CDR2 are MNHEY and SVGEGT. The CDR3 nucleotides read TGTGCCAGCAGTTACCCGGGCAATCAGCCCCAGCATTTT. Translated, it gives CASSYPGNQPQHF.

The chain employs TRBV29-1 and TRBJ1-1; D possibly corresponds to TRBD1 (5 bases). V lost 2 bases, J lost 0 bases, and 7 bases lay in between. The CDR3 extends over 13 amino acids. Germline CDR1 is SQVTM and CDR2 is ANQGSEA. The CDR3 DNA is TGCAGCGTTGAAAGGACAATGAACACTGAAGCTTTCTTT. This translates into CSVERTMNTEAFF.

This clone was picked up one time. V and J are TRBV4-1 and TRBJ1-2, with 7 bases matching TRBD1. Germline V gene data show CDR1 as MGHRA and CDR2 as YSYEKL. V was pared by 5 bases and J by 5 bases, with 8 bases of the junction left unmatched. The CDR3 is 14 residues long. The CDR3 bases are TGCGCCAGCAGCTGGGCAGGGGGAGAATATGGCTACACCTTC. Translation: CASSWAGGEYGYTF.

The chain links TRBV9 to TRBJ1-3, with D possibly TRBD1 on 5 matching bases. Germline CDR1 is SGDLS and CDR2 is YYNGEE. The CDR3 totals 14 residues. Trimming pared 3 bases from V and 4 bases from J, leaving 11 bases between. The CDR3 reads CASSGQGVGNTIYF. As DNA, the CDR3 is TGTGCCAGCAGCGGACAAGGGGTGGGAAACACCATATATTTT.

This clone was counted only a few times. This rearrangement joins TRBV21-1 to TRBJ1-1; TRBD1 was called by the table and not checked on the DNA. TRBV21-1 is designated a pseudogene. There are 13 residues in the CDR3. The CDR3 nucleotides read TGTGCCAGCAGACAGGGGAGTCGTACTGAAGCTTTCTTT. Protein: CASRQGSRTEAFF.

This chain links TRBV4-1 with TRBJ2-4; tentatively, D is TRBD2 (6 bases). From germline, CDR1 is MGHRA and CDR2 YSYEKL. V was trimmed by 0 bases and J by 0 bases, leaving 12 bases between them. The CDR3 loop spans 17 amino acids. The CDR3, as DNA: TGCGCCAGCAGCCAAGATGCTTTGGGACTAGCCAAAAACATTCAGTACTTC. This sequence encodes CASSQDALGLAKNIQYF.

The rearrangement links TRBV23-1 to TRBJ1-3; 7 bases agree with TRBD1. TRBV23-1 is an ORF, and what it does is uncertain. The CDR3 extends over 13 amino acids. V trimming: 7 bases; J trimming: 3 bases; junction bases outside the gene matches: 3. In DNA, the CDR3 is TGCGCCAGCACCAGGGACAGTGGAAACACCATATATTTT. This gives the protein CASTRDSGNTIYF.

V gene TRBV11-3 combines with J gene TRBJ2-1; 8 nucleotides line up with TRBD1. Germline CDR1 is SGHNT and CDR2 is YENEEA. The CDR3 has 16 amino acids. V shed 1 base, J shed 4 bases, and the junction held 6 bases outside the gene matches. For the CDR3, the DNA is TGTGCCAGCAGCTTAGCAGGGACAGGTATTTACAATGAGCAGTTCTTC. Its protein product is CASSLAGTGIYNEQFF. Filled out from reference TRBV11-3 and TRBJ2-1, the complete variable domain reads EAGVVQSPRYKIIEKKQPVAFWCNPISGHNTLYWYLQNLGQGPELLIRYENEEAVDDSQLPKDRFSAERLKGVDSTLKIQPAELGDSAVYLCASSLAGTGIYNEQFFGPGTRLTVL.

V and J are TRBV15 and TRBJ2-3; tentatively, D is TRBD1 (5 bases). CDR3 length: 14 residues. Between the trimmed V and J ends, which lost 3 bases and 1 base, there was a span of 8 bases. Per the germline V gene, CDR1 is LNHNV and CDR2 is YYDKDF (reference sequence). The CDR3 is CATSRGRGTDTQYF. The CDR3 DNA reads TGTGCCACCAGCAGGGGGCGAGGCACAGATACGCAGTATTTT. Together with reference TRBV15 and TRBJ2-3, the CDR3 gives the full variable domain: DAMVIQNPRYQVTQFGKPVTLSCSQTLNHNVMYWYQQKSSQAPKLLFHYYDKDFNNEADTPDNFQSRRPNTSFCFLDIRSPGLGDTAMYLCATSRGRGTDTQYFGPGTRLTVL.

This rearrangement joins TRBV18 to TRBJ2-7; the D gene is possibly TRBD1 (6 bases). V was trimmed by 2 bases and J by 9 bases, leaving 23 bases between them. Germline V gene data show CDR1 as KGHSH and CDR2 as LQKENI. The CDR3 runs to 16 residues. The CDR3 region is CASSPRDTSFLGGQYF. For the CDR3, the DNA is TGTGCCAGCTCACCAAGGGACACCAGTTTTCTAGGGGGGCAGTACTTC.

The count of this clone is one. This chain joins TRBV28 and TRBJ2-3, with D perhaps TRBD1 (5 bases). The ends were cut back, 5 bases at V and 3 bases at J, with 9 bases in the middle. Germline CDR1 is MDHEN and CDR2 is SYDVKM. This CDR3 contains 13 residues. CDR3 protein: CASSNRITDTQYF. The CDR3, as DNA: TGTGCCAGCAGTAACAGGATTACAGATACGCAGTATTTT.

The chain recombines TRBV5-6 with TRBJ2-7; weak D call: TRBD1 (5 bases). The germline V and J ends were trimmed by 4 bases and 2 bases, with 16 bases remaining between them. The CDR3 spans 15 residues. The germline V gene encodes CDR1 SGHDT and CDR2 YYEEEE. The CDR3: CASSTRRQPAYEQYF. DNA of the CDR3: TGTGCCAGCAGCACCCGCCGACAGCCCGCCTACGAGCAGTACTTC.

The DNA for the CDR3 is TGTGCCAGCGGGGACGGACAGGGGACTTACAATGAGCAGTTCTTC. Translation: CASGDGQGTYNEQFF. The J gene is TRBJ2-1, the V gene TRBV6-5; 9 bases line up with TRBD1. This CDR3 is built from 15 residues. Germline trimming cut 8 bases from V and 4 bases from J; bases unmatched to any gene: 9. Germline loops: CDR1 MNHEY, CDR2 SVGAGI.

CDR3 region: CASSLDRGVNTEAFF. The CDR3 DNA is TGTGCCAGCAGCTTGGACAGGGGCGTGAACACTGAAGCTTTCTTT. The genes are TRBV5-4 and TRBJ1-1; TRBD1 agrees at 7 bases. The V gene end was trimmed by 0 bases and the J gene end by 0 bases; junction bases not matched to a gene: 2. CDR1 and CDR2 (germline): SGHNT, YYREEE (reference sequence). The CDR3 extends over 15 amino acids.

V is TRBV28 and J is TRBJ1-1; D not certain. The V end lost 6 bases, the J end lost 5 bases, and 16 bases lay between the germline ends. The germline gives CDR1 MDHEN, CDR2 SYDVKM. CDR3 size: 14 residues. CDR3 sequence: CASSQMRGLTEAFF. Here the CDR3 DNA reads TGTGCCAGCAGCCAAATGCGGGGTCTTACTGAAGCTTTCTTT. Looking up the rest from reference TRBV28 and TRBJ1-1 gives the full variable domain: DVKVTQSSRYLVKRTGEKVFLECVQDMDHENMFWYRQDPGLGLRLIYFSYDVKMKEKGDIPEGYSVSREKKERFSLILESASTNQTSMYLCASSQMRGLTEAFFGQGTRLTVV.

This clone was seen just once. The chain couples TRBV24-1 to TRBJ2-7; 7 bases are shared with TRBD1. CDR1 is KGHDR, CDR2 SFDVKD, per germline. V was clipped by 4 bases and J by 4 bases; unmatched bases: 6. The CDR3 is 14 residues long. This CDR3 reads CATSEAGTEYEQYF. The CDR3 bases are TGTGCCACCAGTGAGGCCGGGACAGAATACGAGCAGTACTTC.

The CDR3 nucleotides read TGTGCCAGCATCAAAAGCCGGGATACGCAGTATTTT. Translation gives CASIKSRDTQYF. J is TRBJ2-3 and V is TRBV9, with D hard to call. The CDR3 spans 12 residues. The germline V gene has CDR1 SGDLS and CDR2 YYNGEE. Trimming took 6 bases from V and 6 from J, leaving 11 bases between them.

The chain's CDR3 is CASSPKMGHTQYF. The CDR3 coding sequence is TGTGCCAGCAGCCCCAAGATGGGCCATACGCAGTATTTT. The rearrangement links TRBV11-1 to TRBJ2-3; D not resolved. Germline V gene sequence: CDR1 SGHAT, CDR2 FQDESV (reference sequence). V lost 5 bases, J lost 7 bases, and 13 bases lay in between. The CDR3 covers 13 residues. Together with reference TRBV11-1 and TRBJ2-3, the CDR3 gives the full variable domain: EAEVAQSPRYKITEKSQAVAFWCDPISGHATLYWYRQILGQGPELLVQFQDESVVDDSQLPKDRFSAERLKGVDSTLKIQPAELGDSAMYLCASSPKMGHTQYFGPGTRLTVL.

The chain uses TRBV11-2 and TRBJ1-2; no reliable D call. The V end lost 5 bases, the J end lost 5 bases, and 18 bases lay between the germline ends. CDR1 and CDR2 (germline): SGHAT, FQNNGV. This CDR3 has 15 amino acids. The chain's CDR3 is CASSDRPQPEYGYTF. The CDR3 DNA reads as TGTGCCAGCAGCGACCGGCCCCAACCGGAGTATGGCTACACCTTC. Full variable domain (outside the CDR3, taken from reference TRBV11-2 and TRBJ1-2): EAGVAQSPRYKIIEKRQSVAFWCNPISGHATLYWYQQILGQGPKLLIQFQNNGVVDDSQLPKDRFSAERLKGVDSTLKIQPAKLEDSAVYLCASSDRPQPEYGYTFGSGTRLTVV.

The rearrangement joins TRBV28 to TRBJ1-2, with D hard to call. Germline assignment: CDR1 MDHEN and CDR2 SYDVKM. The CDR3 totals 18 residues. V was pared by 3 bases and J by 4 bases, with 24 bases between. This CDR3 is CASSFETGSAISLYGYTF. The DNA of the CDR3 is TGTGCCAGCAGTTTTGAGACTGGCAGCGCAATCTCTCTCTATGGCTACACCTTC.

The chain carries TRBV11-3 and TRBJ1-6; TRBD1 aligns across 9 bases. After removal of 2 bases from V and 9 bases from J, the junction contained 2 bases not matched to a gene. The CDR3 is made up of 14 amino acids. Germline V lookup: CDR1 SGHNT, CDR2 YENEEA. This CDR3 reads CASSLQGQGSPLHF. The CDR3 bases are TGTGCCAGCAGCTTACAGGGACAGGGTTCACCCCTCCACTTT.

The chain is built from TRBV7-8 and TRBJ2-2, with 7 bases fitting TRBD1. The CDR3 is made up of 16 amino acids. The trim removed 1 base at V and 2 bases at J, leaving 4 bases unmatched. Looked up from germline, CDR1 is SGHVS and CDR2 is FQNEAQ. The CDR3 region is CASSLDDRVNTGELFF. The CDR3 DNA sequence: TGTGCCAGCAGCTTAGATGACAGGGTTAACACCGGGGAGCTGTTTTTT.

In the case of this clone: Other DNA sequences from this sample encode an identical CDR3 as well. The CDR3 bases are TGTGCCACCAGTGATCCGGACAGATACCAAGAGACCCAGTACTTC. Protein product: CATSDPDRYQETQYF. J is TRBJ2-5 and V is TRBV24-1; D is perhaps TRBD1 (6 bases). CDR3 length: 15 residues. V was clipped by 3 bases and J by 0 bases, with 10 bases between them. Germline V CDR1 and CDR2: KGHDR, SFDVKD.

The chain couples TRBV20-1 to TRBJ2-7; no reliable D call. CDR1 is DFQATT and CDR2 is SNEGSKA in the germline V gene (reference sequence). This CDR3 is 9 amino acids long. CDR3 sequence (DNA): TGCACCCCCGTCTACGAGCAGTACTTC. Translating it yields CTPVYEQYF.

The chain's CDR3 is CASSWGGANTEAFF. CDR3 in DNA: TGTGCCAGCAGCTGGGGGGGGGCAAACACTGAAGCTTTCTTT. V usage is TRBV11-2 and J usage is TRBJ1-1; D perhaps matches TRBD1 (6 bases). With 4 bases removed from V and 2 bases from J, the gap between germline ends came to 11 bases. CDR3 length equals 14 residues. Looked up from germline, CDR1 is SGHAT and CDR2 is FQNNGV.